A single sample gave rise to the 16 T cell receptor beta chains below, sequenced in a study of cytomegalovirus exposure and HLA in healthy donors. In the PCR, 60 Vbeta and 13 Jbeta primers were used. This table comes from immunoSEQ multiplex PCR, and its TCRdb copy is limited to in-frame clones, with some not included. The sample yields more than 150,000 clones, about 90% seen once. The sample was PBMCs. The receptors here all came from a girl in the first two years of life in good health and CMV-seronegative.

The chain joins TRBV30 to TRBJ2-7; tentative D call: TRBD2 (6 bases). The CDR3 has 15 residues. Germline loops: CDR1 GTSNPN, CDR2 SVGIG (reference sequence). Trimming removed 0 bases from V and 5 bases from J, with 17 bases in between. The CDR3 bases are TGTGCCTGGAGTGTAAAACTTTGGGGCGGGGACGAGCAGTACTTC. Translating it yields CAWSVKLWGGDEQYF.

CDR3 sequence (DNA): TGTGCCAGCAGCCAAATGACTAGCGGGGGGTATGAGCAGTTCTTC. Translating gives CASSQMTSGGYEQFF. The rearrangement uses TRBV4-2 and TRBJ2-1; TRBD2 matches 13 bases. The J segment lost 8 bases and the V segment lost 2 bases, leaving 3 bases of the junction unmatched. There are 15 residues in the CDR3. Germline CDR1 and CDR2: LGHNA and YNFKEQ.

The chain has TRBV5-4 and TRBJ2-1; tentatively, D is TRBD1 (5 bases). V was shortened by 1 base and J by 10 bases, with 9 bases between the two germline ends. Per germline, CDR1 SGHNT and CDR2 YYREEE (reference sequence). The CDR3 contains 12 residues. DNA for the CDR3: TGTGCCAGCAGCTTGCCGCAGGGAGAGCAGTTCTTC. This encodes CASSLPQGEQFF.

The CDR3 nucleotides are TGTGCTAGTGGTTTTCTGTCTAGCCTTAACACCGGGGAGCTGTTTTTT. The encoded protein is CASGFLSSLNTGELFF. The rearrangement links TRBV12-5 to TRBJ2-2, with D maybe TRBD2 (5 bases). The CDR3 sequence is 16 residues long. The V and J ends lost 3 bases and 2 bases respectively, with 13 bases between them. CDR1 and CDR2 from the germline V gene are LGHNT and FRNRAP. Based on the CDR3 plus reference TRBV12-5 and TRBJ2-2, the full variable domain is DARVTQTPRHKVTEMGQEVTMRCQPILGHNTVFWYRQTMMQGLELLAYFRNRAPLDDSGMPKDRFSAEMPDATLATLKIQPSEPRDSAVYFCASGFLSSLNTGELFFGEGSRLTVL.

The chain carries TRBV4-1 and TRBJ2-7; 8 bases agree with TRBD1. Germline V gene sequence: CDR1 MGHRA, CDR2 YSYEKL. The CDR3 consists of 15 residues. The trim removed 1 base at V and 4 bases at J, leaving 6 bases unmatched. CDR3 sequence: CASSQVGTGRYEQYF. The CDR3 DNA follows: TGCGCCAGCAGCCAAGTGGGGACAGGTCGTTACGAGCAGTACTTC.

The CDR3 loop is CASSLRLRRTYEQYF. In DNA, the CDR3 is TGTGCCAGCAGTCTCCGACTCCGTAGAACCTACGAGCAGTACTTC. The rearrangement links TRBV6-6 to TRBJ2-7, with D unresolved. Trimming removed 5 bases at V and 2 bases at J, with 16 bases between. CDR1 is MNHNY, CDR2 SVGAGI, per germline (reference sequence). The CDR3 totals 15 residues.

This sequence joins TRBV2 and TRBJ1-4; D gene ambiguous. The CDR3 has 15 residues. V shed 3 bases and J shed 0 bases, with 8 bases lying between them. CDR1 is SNHLY, CDR2 FYNNEI, per germline. The CDR3 bases are TGTGCCAGCAGTGAGTTTACATCAACTAATGAAAAACTGTTTTTT. Translating it yields CASSEFTSTNEKLFF.

The chain joins TRBV7-2 to TRBJ2-1; D perhaps matches TRBD1 (6 bases). CDR1 is SGHTA and CDR2 is FQGNSA in the germline V gene. V gave up 2 bases and J gave up 3 bases, with 14 bases separating them. This CDR3 contains 16 residues. The CDR3 DNA is TGTGCCAGCAGCTTACGCCCCGGACAGAACTACAATGAGCAGTTCTTC. It translates to CASSLRPGQNYNEQFF. Complete variable domain (other parts from reference TRBV7-2 and TRBJ2-1): GAGVSQSPSNKVTEKGKDVELRCDPISGHTALYWYRQSLGQGLEFLIYFQGNSAPDKSGLPSDRFSAERTGGSVSTLTIQRTQQEDSAVYLCASSLRPGQNYNEQFFGPGTRLTVL.

V and J are TRBV29-1 and TRBJ2-7; D unclear. V was pared by 6 bases and J by 3 bases, with 9 bases between. Germline V CDR1 and CDR2: SQVTM, ANQGSEA. The CDR3 extends over 11 amino acids. CDR3 sequence (DNA): TGCAGCGTAGAGGAGAGCTACGAGCAGTACTTC. Encoded protein: CSVEESYEQYF.

This clone has just one count. The J gene is TRBJ1-4, the V gene TRBV4-3; D remains unclear. The germline V gene encodes CDR1 LGHNA and CDR2 YSLEER. This CDR3 comprises 15 residues. Trimming stripped 0 bases from V and 6 bases from J, with 11 bases between. The CDR3 nucleotides are TGCGCCAGCAGCCAAGATCACAGTTATCATGAAAAACTGTTTTTT. Protein sequence: CASSQDHSYHEKLFF.

The chain is built from TRBV7-3 and TRBJ2-3, with 7 bases lining up with TRBD1. J lost 0 bases, V lost 5 bases, and 2 bases had no gene match. Germline values: CDR1 SGHTA, CDR2 FQGTGA. The CDR3 is made up of 14 amino acids. CDR3 DNA sequence: TGTGCCAGCAGCCTGGGACAGAGCACAGATACGCAGTATTTT. The encoded protein is CASSLGQSTDTQYF.

The chain employs TRBV6-1 and TRBJ2-7, with D possibly TRBD1 on 5 matching bases. Germline CDR1 reads MNHNS; CDR2 reads SASEGT. The CDR3 spans 16 residues. The V end was cut by 2 bases, the J end by 2 bases, with 16 bases between. The CDR3 loop reads CASSEKGRGRPYEQYF. The DNA for the CDR3 is TGTGCCAGCAGTGAAAAGGGTAGGGGTAGGCCCTACGAGCAGTACTTC.

The rearrangement uses TRBV4-1 and TRBJ1-5; D might be TRBD1 (5 bases). This CDR3 spans 14 amino acids. V lost 3 bases and J lost 8, with 14 bases in between. CDR1 and CDR2 (germline): MGHRA, YSYEKL. The DNA of the CDR3 is TGCGCCAGCAGCCAGACAGATACCGCAAAGCCCCAGCATTTT. As protein: CASSQTDTAKPQHF.

This chain uses TRBV19 with TRBJ1-5; D not resolved. This CDR3 has 16 residues. The germline V gene encodes CDR1 LNHDA and CDR2 SQIVND (reference sequence). The ends were cut back, 1 base at V and 0 bases at J, with 10 bases in the middle. CDR3 sequence: CASSIVRGISNQPQHF. The CDR3 DNA reads TGTGCCAGTAGTATAGTACGGGGTATTAGCAATCAGCCCCAGCATTTT. Variable domain in full (rest from reference TRBV19 and TRBJ1-5): DGGITQSPKYLFRKEGQNVTLSCEQNLNHDAMYWYRQDPGQGLRLIYYSQIVNDFQKGDIAEGYSVSREKKESFPLTVTSAQKNPTAFYLCASSIVRGISNQPQHFGDGTRLSIL.

This clone showed up just once. The CDR3 spells CASRRELAYVTEAFF. CDR3 DNA: TGTGCCAGCAGGCGGGAGTTGGCGTACGTGACTGAAGCTTTCTTT. The J gene is TRBJ1-1, the V gene TRBV6-1; D not resolved. Germline-derived CDR1 and CDR2 are MNHNS and SASEGT. The CDR3 spans 15 residues. Trimming pared 6 bases from V and 5 bases from J, leaving 19 bases between.

The chain has TRBV7-9 and TRBJ2-3, with TRBD1 identical over 7 bases. CDR1 SEHNR and CDR2 FQNEAQ come from the germline V gene (reference sequence). This CDR3 has 15 residues. V was pared by 10 bases and J by 2 bases, with 12 bases of the junction left unmatched. DNA for the CDR3: TGTGCCACCCGGGACAGAAGATTCCTCACAGATACGCAGTATTTT. This sequence encodes CATRDRRFLTDTQYF.